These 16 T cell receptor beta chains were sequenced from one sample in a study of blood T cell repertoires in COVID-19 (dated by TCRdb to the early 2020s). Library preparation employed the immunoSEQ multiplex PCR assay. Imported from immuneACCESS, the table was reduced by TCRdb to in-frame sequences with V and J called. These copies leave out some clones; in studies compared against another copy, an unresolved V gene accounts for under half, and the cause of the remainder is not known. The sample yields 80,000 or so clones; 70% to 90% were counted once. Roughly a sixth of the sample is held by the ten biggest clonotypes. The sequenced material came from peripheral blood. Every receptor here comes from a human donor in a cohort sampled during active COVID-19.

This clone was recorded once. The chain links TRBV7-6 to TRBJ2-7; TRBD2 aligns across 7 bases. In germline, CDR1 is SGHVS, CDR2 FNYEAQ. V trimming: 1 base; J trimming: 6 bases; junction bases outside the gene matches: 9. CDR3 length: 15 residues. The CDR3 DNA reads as TGTGCCAGCAGCTTAGGGACCTCGGGAGGCCTCGAGCAGTACTTC. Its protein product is CASSLGTSGGLEQYF.

The CDR3 is CAISGQYEQYF. The CDR3 region has the DNA TGTGCCATCAGTGGGCAATACGAGCAGTACTTC. The V and J genes are TRBV10-3 and TRBJ2-7, with D unclear. The CDR3 consists of 11 residues. Trimming took off 4 bases at V and 4 bases at J, with 5 bases between the two ends. The germline gives CDR1 ENHRY, CDR2 SYGVKD.

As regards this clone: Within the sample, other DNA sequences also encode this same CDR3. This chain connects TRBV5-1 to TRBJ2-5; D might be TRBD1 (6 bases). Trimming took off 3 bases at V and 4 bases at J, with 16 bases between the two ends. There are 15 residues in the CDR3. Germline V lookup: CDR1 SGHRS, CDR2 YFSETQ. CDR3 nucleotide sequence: TGCGCCAGCAGCTGGGGACAAGGGGCGAGAGAGACCCAGTACTTC. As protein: CASSWGQGARETQYF.

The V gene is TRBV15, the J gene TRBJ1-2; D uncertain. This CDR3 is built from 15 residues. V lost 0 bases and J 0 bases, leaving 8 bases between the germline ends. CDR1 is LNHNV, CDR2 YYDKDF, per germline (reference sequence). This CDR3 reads CATSRDVSSNYGYTF. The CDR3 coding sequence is TGTGCCACCAGCAGAGACGTGTCCTCTAACTATGGCTACACCTTC.

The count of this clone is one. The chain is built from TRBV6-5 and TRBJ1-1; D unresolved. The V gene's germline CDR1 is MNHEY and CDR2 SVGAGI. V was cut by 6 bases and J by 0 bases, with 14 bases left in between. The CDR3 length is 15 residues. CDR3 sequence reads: CASRGTAYMNTEAFF. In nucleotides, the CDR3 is TGTGCCAGCAGAGGTACAGCTTACATGAACACTGAAGCTTTCTTT.

The CDR3 is CASSVTGKTDTQYF. CDR3 DNA: TGTGCCAGCAGTGTCACAGGGAAAACAGATACGCAGTATTTT. The rearrangement joins TRBV6-4 to TRBJ2-3, with a tentative D call TRBD1 (6 bases). CDR1 MRHNA and CDR2 SNTAGT come from the germline V gene. There are 14 residues in the CDR3. V was pared by 4 bases and J by 3 bases, with 11 bases between.

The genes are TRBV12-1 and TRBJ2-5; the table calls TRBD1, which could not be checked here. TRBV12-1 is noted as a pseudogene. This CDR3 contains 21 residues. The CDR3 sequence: CASSFSLSFSGQHVPQETQYF. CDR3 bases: TGTGCCAGCAGCTTTTCCTTGTCTTTTTCGGGACAGCACGTACCTCAAGAGACCCAGTACTTC.

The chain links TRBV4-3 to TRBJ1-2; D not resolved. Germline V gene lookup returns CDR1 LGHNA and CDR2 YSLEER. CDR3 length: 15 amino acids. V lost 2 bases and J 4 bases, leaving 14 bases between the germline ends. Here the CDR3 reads CASSQWLSGSYGYTF. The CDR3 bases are TGCGCCAGCAGCCAATGGCTTTCGGGATCCTATGGCTACACCTTC.

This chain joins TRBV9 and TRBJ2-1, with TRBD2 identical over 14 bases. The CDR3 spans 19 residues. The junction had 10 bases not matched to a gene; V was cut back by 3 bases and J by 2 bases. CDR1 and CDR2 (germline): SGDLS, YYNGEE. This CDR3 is CASSGTGLAGDGAYNEQFF. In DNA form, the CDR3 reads TGTGCCAGCAGCGGGACGGGACTAGCGGGGGATGGGGCCTACAATGAGCAGTTCTTC.

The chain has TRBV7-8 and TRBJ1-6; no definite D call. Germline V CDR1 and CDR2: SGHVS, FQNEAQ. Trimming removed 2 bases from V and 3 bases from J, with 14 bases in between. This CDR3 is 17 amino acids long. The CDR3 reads CASSLIGSRYYNSPLHF. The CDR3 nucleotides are TGTGCCAGCAGCTTAATTGGGAGTCGCTACTATAATTCACCCCTCCACTTT.

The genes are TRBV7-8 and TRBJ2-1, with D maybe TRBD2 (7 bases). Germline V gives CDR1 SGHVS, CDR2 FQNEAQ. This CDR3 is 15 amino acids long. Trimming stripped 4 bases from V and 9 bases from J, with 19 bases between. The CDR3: CASSWGGGGPVEQFF. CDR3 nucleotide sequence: TGTGCCAGCAGCTGGGGAGGGGGAGGGCCAGTTGAGCAGTTCTTC.

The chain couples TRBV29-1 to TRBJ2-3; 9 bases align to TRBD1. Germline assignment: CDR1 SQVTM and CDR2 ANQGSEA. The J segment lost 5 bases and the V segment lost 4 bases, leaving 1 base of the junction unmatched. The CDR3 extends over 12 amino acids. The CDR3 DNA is TGCAGCGTTGGGACAGGGGAAGATACGCAGTATTTT. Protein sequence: CSVGTGEDTQYF.

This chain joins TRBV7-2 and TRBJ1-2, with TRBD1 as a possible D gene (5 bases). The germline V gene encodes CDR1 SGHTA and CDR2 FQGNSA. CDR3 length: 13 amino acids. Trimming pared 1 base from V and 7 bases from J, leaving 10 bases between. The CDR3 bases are TGTGCCAGCAGCTTAGGACAGTGGATTGGCTACACCTTC. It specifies CASSLGQWIGYTF.

The CDR3 DNA is TGTGCCAGCAGCCCGAAACTAGCGGGGGGGTTGGAGACCCAGTACTTC. As protein: CASSPKLAGGLETQYF. This chain joins TRBV11-2 and TRBJ2-5; the match to TRBD2 covers 13 bases. V lost 5 bases to trimming and J lost 5 bases; unmatched junction nucleotides: 8. CDR3 length: 16 residues. In germline, CDR1 is SGHAT, CDR2 FQNNGV.

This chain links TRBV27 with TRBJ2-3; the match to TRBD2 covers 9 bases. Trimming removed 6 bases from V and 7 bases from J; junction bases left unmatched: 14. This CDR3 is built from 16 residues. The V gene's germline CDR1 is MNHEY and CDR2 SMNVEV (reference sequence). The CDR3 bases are TGTGCCAGCAGACGACAGCTAGCGGGATCCGGATATACGCAGTATTTT. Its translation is CASRRQLAGSGYTQYF.

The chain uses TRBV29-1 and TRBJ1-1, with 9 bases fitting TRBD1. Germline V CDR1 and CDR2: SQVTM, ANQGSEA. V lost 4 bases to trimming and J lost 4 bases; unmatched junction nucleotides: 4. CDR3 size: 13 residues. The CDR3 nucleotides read TGCAGCGTTGTTCGGGACAGGGCCACTGAAGCTTTCTTT. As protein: CSVVRDRATEAFF.